This T cell receptor (beta chain) was profiled in a study of blood T cell repertoires in COVID-19. Study overall: Samples came from the United States, Italy and Spain, spanning acute and convalescent COVID-19. T cells, B-cell-depleted T cells, or PBMCs provided the cDNA or gDNA that served as material.

Trimming stripped 4 bases from V and 1 base from J, with 7 bases between. This CDR3 has 13 residues. CDR1 and CDR2 (germline): SEHNR, FQNEAQ (reference sequence). Original methodology: Amplification from reference gene primers served as the basis for estimated nucleated cell counts. The repertoire was sequenced with immunoSEQ multiplex PCR; TCRdb's copy has only in-frame clones and lacks some. The V and J calls and clone size are taken from that table; D and trimming were inferred from the DNA. The profile shows approximately 63,000 clones, 76% of them singletons. This clone was picked up many times. The sequence derives from a woman older than 75 with acute or convalescent COVID-19. Sequencing input: peripheral blood. V is TRBV7-9 and J is TRBJ1-1; D call uncertain. The CDR3 here is CASSSSGNTEAFF. Here the CDR3 DNA reads TGTGCCAGCAGCTCCTCCGGGAACACTGAAGCTTTCTTT.